This TCR beta chain was documented in a study of cytomegalovirus exposure and HLA in healthy donors. Study results and caveats: No immune exposure information besides CMV serostatus was available. When a later analysis compared HLA-associated TCR beta chains with equally common others, the HLA-associated chains turned out to be more clonally expanded and to have lower generation probabilities. The authors later found most CMV-associated TCR beta chains appeared HLA-restricted. It was reported that the classifier diagnosed cytomegalovirus status with high specificity and sensitivity in both the original and validation cohorts.

With 60 Vbeta and 13 Jbeta primers, the PCR was carried out. Assay used: immunoSEQ multiplex PCR; TCRdb lists only in-frame clones, some missing. The data contain about 57,000 clones, 65% to 90% of them seen just once; the ten biggest clones take up about 4.3%. Between the trimmed V and J ends, which lost 4 bases and 9 bases, there was a span of 7 bases. The germline gives CDR1 MNHEY, CDR2 SMNVEV (reference sequence). This CDR3 has 12 amino acids. A word on this clone: Its antigen is unidentified.

The receptor was isolated from a man aged 25-40 years in good health and CMV-seronegative. The chain links TRBV27 to TRBJ1-6; D unresolved. The specimen sequenced was PBMCs. The CDR3 loop is CASSWEGSPLHF. In DNA, the CDR3 is TGTGCCAGCAGTTGGGAGGGTTCACCCCTCCACTTT.